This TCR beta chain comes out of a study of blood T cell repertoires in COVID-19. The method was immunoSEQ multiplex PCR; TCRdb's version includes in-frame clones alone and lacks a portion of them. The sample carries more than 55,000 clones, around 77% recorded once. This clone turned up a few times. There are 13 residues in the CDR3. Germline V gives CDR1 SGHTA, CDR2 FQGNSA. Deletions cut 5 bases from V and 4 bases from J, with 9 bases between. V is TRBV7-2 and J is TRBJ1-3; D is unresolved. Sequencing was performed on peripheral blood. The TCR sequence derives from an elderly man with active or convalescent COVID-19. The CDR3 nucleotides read TGTGCCAGCAGCCCATCGCGAGGAAACACCATATATTTT. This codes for CASSPSRGNTIYF. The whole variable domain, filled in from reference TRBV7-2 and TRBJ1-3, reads GAGVSQSPSNKVTEKGKDVELRCDPISGHTALYWYRQSLGQGLEFLIYFQGNSAPDKSGLPSDRFSAERTGGSVSTLTIQRTQQEDSAVYLCASSPSRGNTIYFGEGSWLTVV.